The 14 T cell receptor beta chains given below trace back to one sample, sequenced in a study of T cell changes during pregnancy in multiple sclerosis. The table came from immunoSEQ multiplex PCR; TCRdb's copy has only in-frame clones and leaves some out. Found here are approximately 63,000 clones, 85% to 95% of them singletons; the top ten hold 2%. The specimen comprised peripheral blood, sampled in the third trimester of pregnancy. All receptors come from a female donor in good health, enrolled as a control in a pregnancy study.

This sequence joins TRBV18 and TRBJ2-1; 14 bases are shared with TRBD2. Trimming took 3 bases from V and 8 from J; bases not matched to a gene: 15. This CDR3 contains 19 residues. CDR1 is KGHSH and CDR2 is LQKENI in the germline V gene. This CDR3 reads CASSPEPSSGLAGVDEQFF. CDR3 sequence (DNA): TGTGCCAGCTCACCGGAACCCTCATCGGGACTAGCGGGAGTTGATGAGCAGTTCTTC.

A note on this clone: Other DNA sequences in this sample translate to the same CDR3. The rearrangement uses TRBV6-1 and TRBJ1-2; 9 bases agree with TRBD1. This CDR3 comprises 14 residues. Germline-derived CDR1 and CDR2 are MNHNS and SASEGT. Germline trimming cut 4 bases from V and 5 bases from J; bases unmatched to any gene: 5. DNA for the CDR3: TGTGCCAGCAGTGCCACGACAGGGGGTTATGGCTACACCTTC. As protein: CASSATTGGYGYTF.

The genes are TRBV4-3 and TRBJ1-1; a possible D gene is TRBD1 (5 bases). This CDR3 region has 14 residues. Germline values: CDR1 LGHNA, CDR2 YSLEER. V gave up 0 bases and J gave up 4 bases, with 9 bases separating them. CDR3 nucleotide sequence: TGCGCCAGCAGCCAAGATCGGGGGATCACTGAAGCTTTCTTT. Protein sequence: CASSQDRGITEAFF.

The V and J genes are TRBV27 and TRBJ2-3, with a possible D match to TRBD2 (6 bases). Looked up from germline, CDR1 is MNHEY and CDR2 is SMNVEV (reference sequence). The CDR3 has 15 residues. V was clipped by 0 bases and J by 6 bases, with 13 bases between them. CDR3 sequence: CASSLSRPRGDTQYF. The CDR3 region has the DNA TGTGCCAGCAGTTTATCCCGACCTCGGGGGGATACGCAGTATTTT.

This clone was detected a few times. The V and J genes are TRBV18 and TRBJ1-1, with D unclear. The germline V gene has CDR1 KGHSH and CDR2 LQKENI. This CDR3 has 13 residues. The germline V and J ends were trimmed by 2 bases and 1 base, with 5 bases remaining between them. CDR3 sequence reads: CASSPTANTEAFF. CDR3 coding DNA: TGTGCCAGCTCACCAACAGCGAACACTGAAGCTTTCTTT. The full variable domain, with the rest looked up from reference TRBV18 and TRBJ1-1, is NAGVMQNPRHLVRRRGQEARLRCSPMKGHSHVYWYRQLPEEGLKFMVYLQKENIIDESGMPKERFSAEFPKEGPSILRIQQVVRGDSAAYFCASSPTANTEAFFGQGTRLTVV.

CDR3 residues: CAADRGYEQYF. The CDR3 coding sequence is TGTGCCGCGGACAGGGGCTACGAGCAGTACTTC. The chain is built from TRBV6-1 and TRBJ2-7; 9 nucleotides agree with TRBD1. The CDR3 consists of 11 residues. With V trimmed by 11 bases and J by 3 bases, 2 bases remained unmatched. In germline, CDR1 is MNHNS, CDR2 SASEGT.

CDR3 sequence (DNA): TGTGCCAGCAGCATTTTCGGGACAGGGGCGGAAGCTTTCTTT. Translating gives CASSIFGTGAEAFF. The chain joins TRBV7-2 to TRBJ1-1, with 10 nucleotides matching TRBD1. The V gene end was trimmed by 5 bases and the J gene end by 8 bases; junction bases not matched to a gene: 8. The CDR3 covers 14 residues. CDR1 is SGHTA and CDR2 is FQGNSA in the germline V gene.

Here the CDR3 reads CASSSGTRRSEQYF. The CDR3 nucleotides read TGTGCCAGCAGTAGCGGGACTAGGAGAAGCGAGCAGTACTTC. The chain couples TRBV2 to TRBJ2-7, with 8 bases aligning to TRBD2. After removal of 5 bases from V and 6 bases from J, the junction contained 9 bases not matched to a gene. The germline V gene encodes CDR1 SNHLY and CDR2 FYNNEI. The CDR3 contains 14 residues.

V and J are TRBV7-9 and TRBJ2-5; 7 bases align to TRBD1. The CDR3 is made up of 15 amino acids. Germline V CDR1 and CDR2: SEHNR, FQNEAQ (reference sequence). The junction had 5 bases not matched to a gene; V was cut back by 3 bases and J by 1 base. The CDR3 region has the DNA TGTGCCAGCAGCTTCCCGGCAGGGGGCCAAGAGACCCAGTACTTC. Translation gives CASSFPAGGQETQYF.

The chain employs TRBV15 and TRBJ1-5, with D possibly being TRBD1 (6 bases). This CDR3 contains 15 residues. Looked up from germline, CDR1 is LNHNV and CDR2 is YYDKDF (reference sequence). The germline V and J ends were trimmed by 3 bases and 2 bases, with 11 bases remaining between them. CDR3: CATSRGSGGNQPQHF. In DNA, the CDR3 is TGTGCCACCAGCAGGGGATCAGGGGGCAATCAGCCCCAGCATTTT.

J is TRBJ2-1 and V is TRBV6-4, with 10 bases that match TRBD1. This CDR3 is built from 12 residues. Per germline, CDR1 MRHNA and CDR2 SNTAGT. The trim removed 10 bases at V and 10 bases at J, leaving 7 bases unmatched. CDR3 bases: TGTGCCACGGGACAGGGGTTCGGAGAGCAGTTCTTC. It is translated as CATGQGFGEQFF.

This clone has a single count. The J gene is TRBJ2-2, the V gene TRBV19; perhaps TRBD1 as D (6 bases). This CDR3 region has 18 residues. The V end lost 3 bases, the J end lost 5 bases, and 22 bases lay between the germline ends. CDR1 LNHDA and CDR2 SQIVND come from the germline V gene (reference sequence). DNA of the CDR3: TGTGCCAGTAGTATCCCCGCTTCGGGCAGGGGATTAACCGGGGAGCTGTTTTTT. Protein product: CASSIPASGRGLTGELFF. Full variable domain (missing parts from reference TRBV19 and TRBJ2-2): DGGITQSPKYLFRKEGQNVTLSCEQNLNHDAMYWYRQDPGQGLRLIYYSQIVNDFQKGDIAEGYSVSREKKESFPLTVTSAQKNPTAFYLCASSIPASGRGLTGELFFGEGSRLTVL.

The chain uses TRBV28 and TRBJ2-7; 7 positions agree with TRBD2. Germline V gene sequence: CDR1 MDHEN, CDR2 SYDVKM. The CDR3 is 14 amino acids. J was trimmed by 9 bases and V by 2 bases; bases with no gene match: 10. CDR3 residues: CASSLGLVGLWQYF. The CDR3 DNA reads as TGTGCCAGCAGTTTAGGACTAGTCGGGCTCTGGCAGTACTTC. The full variable domain, its missing parts supplied by reference TRBV28 and TRBJ2-7, is DVKVTQSSRYLVKRTGEKVFLECVQDMDHENMFWYRQDPGLGLRLIYFSYDVKMKEKGDIPEGYSVSREKKERFSLILESASTNQTSMYLCASSLGLVGLWQYFGPGTRLTVT.

The chain carries TRBV7-8 and TRBJ1-1, with a possible D match to TRBD1 (5 bases). Germline values: CDR1 SGHVS, CDR2 FQNEAQ. This CDR3 comprises 15 residues. Trimming took off 1 base at V and 6 bases at J, with 15 bases between the two ends. The CDR3 region is CASSLVGAGPAEAFF. CDR3 nucleotide sequence: TGTGCCAGCAGCTTAGTTGGGGCCGGGCCCGCTGAAGCTTTCTTT. Filled out from reference TRBV7-8 and TRBJ1-1, the complete variable domain reads GAGVSQSPRYKVAKRGQDVALRCDPISGHVSLFWYQQALGQGPEFLTYFQNEAQLDKSGLPSDRFFAERPEGSVSTLKIQRTQQEDSAVYLCASSLVGAGPAEAFFGQGTRLTVV.